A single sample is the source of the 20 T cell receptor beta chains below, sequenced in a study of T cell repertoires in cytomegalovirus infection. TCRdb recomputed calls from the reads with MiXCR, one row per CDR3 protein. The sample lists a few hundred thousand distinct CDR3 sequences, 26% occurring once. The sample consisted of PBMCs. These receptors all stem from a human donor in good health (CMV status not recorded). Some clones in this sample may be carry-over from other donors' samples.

The CDR3 region is CASSLALGRGHGEQFF. The CDR3, as DNA: TGTGCCAGCAGTTTAGCCCTCGGCAGGGGGCATGGTGAGCAGTTCTTC. The J gene is TRBJ2-1, the V gene TRBV27; 8 positions agree with TRBD1. With V trimmed by 2 bases and J by 9 bases, 12 bases remained unmatched. Germline V lookup: CDR1 MNHEY, CDR2 SMNVEV (reference sequence). The CDR3 sequence is 16 residues long.

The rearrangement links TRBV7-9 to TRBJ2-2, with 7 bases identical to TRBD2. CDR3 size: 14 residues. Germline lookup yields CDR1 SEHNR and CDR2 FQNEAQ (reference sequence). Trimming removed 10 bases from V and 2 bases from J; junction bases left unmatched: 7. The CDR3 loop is CATISGKNTGELFF. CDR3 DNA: TGTGCCACTATCAGCGGGAAAAACACCGGGGAGCTGTTTTTT.

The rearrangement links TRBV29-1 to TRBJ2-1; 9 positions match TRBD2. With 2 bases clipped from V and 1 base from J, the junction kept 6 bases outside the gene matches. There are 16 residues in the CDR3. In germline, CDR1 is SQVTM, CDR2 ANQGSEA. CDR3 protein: CSVETIAGVSYNEQFF. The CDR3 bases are TGCAGCGTTGAAACTATAGCGGGGGTTTCCTACAATGAGCAGTTCTTC.

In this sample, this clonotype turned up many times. The CDR3 loop is CASSLENSGTHEQYF. DNA of the CDR3: TGTGCCAGCAGCTTAGAGAATAGCGGGACTCACGAGCAGTACTTC. V and J are TRBV7-2 and TRBJ2-7; 8 bases map to TRBD2. Germline V CDR1 and CDR2: SGHTA, FQGNSA. V lost 1 base to trimming and J lost 5 bases; unmatched junction nucleotides: 7. CDR3 length equals 15 residues.

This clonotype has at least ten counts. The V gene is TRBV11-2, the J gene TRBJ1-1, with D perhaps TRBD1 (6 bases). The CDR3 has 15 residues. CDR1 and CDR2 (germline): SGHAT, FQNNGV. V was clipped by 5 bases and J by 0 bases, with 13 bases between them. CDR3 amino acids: CASSPAGTMNTEAFF. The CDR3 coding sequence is TGTGCCAGCAGCCCTGCCGGGACAATGAACACTGAAGCTTTCTTT.

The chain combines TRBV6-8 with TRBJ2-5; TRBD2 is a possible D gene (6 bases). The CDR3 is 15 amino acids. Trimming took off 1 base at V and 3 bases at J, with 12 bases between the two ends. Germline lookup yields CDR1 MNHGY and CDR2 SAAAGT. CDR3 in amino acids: CASSYYGGNEETQYF. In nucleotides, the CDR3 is TGTGCCAGCAGTTACTACGGGGGAAATGAAGAGACCCAGTACTTC.

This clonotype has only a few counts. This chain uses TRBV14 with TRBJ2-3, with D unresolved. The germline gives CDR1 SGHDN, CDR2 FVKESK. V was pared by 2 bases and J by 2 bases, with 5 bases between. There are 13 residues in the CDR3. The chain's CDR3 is CASSQFLTDTQYF. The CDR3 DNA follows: TGTGCCAGCAGCCAATTCCTCACAGATACGCAGTATTTT.

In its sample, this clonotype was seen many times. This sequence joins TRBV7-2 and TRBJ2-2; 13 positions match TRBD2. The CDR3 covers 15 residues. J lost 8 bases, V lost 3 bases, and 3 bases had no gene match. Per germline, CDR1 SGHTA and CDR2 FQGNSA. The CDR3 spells CASSFGTSGKGELFF. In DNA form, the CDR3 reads TGTGCCAGCAGCTTTGGGACTAGCGGGAAAGGGGAGCTGTTTTTT.

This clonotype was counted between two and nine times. CDR3 sequence: CATSGGLAGEGETQYF. CDR3 nucleotide sequence: TGTGCCACCAGTGGGGGACTAGCGGGAGAGGGGGAGACCCAGTACTTC. The chain carries TRBV24-1 and TRBJ2-5, with TRBD2 matching over 14 bases. From germline, CDR1 is KGHDR and CDR2 SFDVKD. The CDR3 contains 16 residues. Trimming removed 5 bases from V and 5 bases from J; junction bases left unmatched: 6.

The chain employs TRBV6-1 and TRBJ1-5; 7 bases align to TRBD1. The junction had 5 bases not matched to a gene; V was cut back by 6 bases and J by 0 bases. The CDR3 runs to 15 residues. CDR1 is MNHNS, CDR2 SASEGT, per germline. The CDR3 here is CASRLTGYSNQPQHF. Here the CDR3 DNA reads TGTGCCAGCAGGCTGACAGGGTATAGCAATCAGCCCCAGCATTTT.

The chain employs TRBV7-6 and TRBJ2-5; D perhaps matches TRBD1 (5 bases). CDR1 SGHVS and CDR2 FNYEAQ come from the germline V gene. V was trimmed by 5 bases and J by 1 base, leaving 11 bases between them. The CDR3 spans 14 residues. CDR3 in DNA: TGTGCCAGCAGCCACAGACAGAGCCAAGAGACCCAGTACTTC. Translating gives CASSHRQSQETQYF.

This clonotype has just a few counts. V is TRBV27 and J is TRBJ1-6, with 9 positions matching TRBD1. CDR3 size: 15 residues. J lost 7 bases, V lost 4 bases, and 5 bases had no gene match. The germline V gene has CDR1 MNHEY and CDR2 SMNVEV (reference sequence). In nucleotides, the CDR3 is TGTGCCAGCAGTTCCTGGACAGGGGTGAATTCACCCCTCCACTTT. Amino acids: CASSSWTGVNSPLHF.

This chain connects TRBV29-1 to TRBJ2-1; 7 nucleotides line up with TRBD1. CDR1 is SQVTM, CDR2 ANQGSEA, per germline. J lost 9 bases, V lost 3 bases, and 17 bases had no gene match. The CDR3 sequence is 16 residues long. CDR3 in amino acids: CSVDRVPGQTSGEQFF. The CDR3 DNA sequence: TGCAGCGTTGACCGGGTACCGGGACAGACTTCTGGTGAGCAGTTCTTC.

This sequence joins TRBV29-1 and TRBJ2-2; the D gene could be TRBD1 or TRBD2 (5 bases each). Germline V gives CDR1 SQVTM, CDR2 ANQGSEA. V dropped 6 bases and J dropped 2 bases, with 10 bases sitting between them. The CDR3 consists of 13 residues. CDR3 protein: CSVLRDNTGELFF. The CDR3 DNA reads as TGCAGCGTCCTCCGGGACAACACCGGGGAGCTGTTTTTT.

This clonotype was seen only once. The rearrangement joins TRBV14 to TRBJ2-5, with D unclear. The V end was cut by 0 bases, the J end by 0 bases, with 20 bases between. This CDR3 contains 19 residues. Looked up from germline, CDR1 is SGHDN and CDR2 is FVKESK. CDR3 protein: CASSQEVLIRPLNQETQYF. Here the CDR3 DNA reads TGTGCCAGCAGCCAAGAGGTTCTAATTAGACCCTTGAACCAAGAGACCCAGTACTTC.

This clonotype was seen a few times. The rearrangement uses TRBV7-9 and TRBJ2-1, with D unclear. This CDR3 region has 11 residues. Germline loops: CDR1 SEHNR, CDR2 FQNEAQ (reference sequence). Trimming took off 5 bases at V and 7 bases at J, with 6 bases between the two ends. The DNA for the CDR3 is TGTGCCAGCAGCGCTCGTAATGAGCAGTTCTTC. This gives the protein CASSARNEQFF.

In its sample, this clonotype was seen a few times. This CDR3 reads CASSPIGTGILNEQFF. Written as DNA, the CDR3 is TGTGCCAGCAGCCCGATTGGGACAGGGATCCTCAATGAGCAGTTCTTC. This rearrangement joins TRBV7-9 to TRBJ2-1; 9 bases line up with TRBD1. Germline CDR1 is SEHNR and CDR2 is FQNEAQ (reference sequence). The CDR3 covers 16 residues. The V and J ends lost 5 bases and 6 bases, in that order; junction bases with no gene match: 11.

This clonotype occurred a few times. The CDR3 spells CASSVAAGEVTDTQYF. The DNA for the CDR3 is TGTGCCAGCAGCGTAGCTGCGGGAGAAGTAACAGATACGCAGTATTTT. V usage is TRBV9 and J usage is TRBJ2-3, with 7 positions matching TRBD2. J gave up 3 bases and V 0 bases, and 7 bases lay outside the gene matches. Germline values: CDR1 SGDLS, CDR2 YYNGEE. CDR3 length equals 16 residues.

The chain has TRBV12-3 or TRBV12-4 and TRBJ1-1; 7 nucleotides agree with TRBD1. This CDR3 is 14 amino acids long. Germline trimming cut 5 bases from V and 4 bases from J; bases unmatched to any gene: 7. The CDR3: CASSPQRGLTEAFF. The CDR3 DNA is TGTGCCAGCAGTCCACAGAGGGGGCTCACTGAAGCTTTCTTT.

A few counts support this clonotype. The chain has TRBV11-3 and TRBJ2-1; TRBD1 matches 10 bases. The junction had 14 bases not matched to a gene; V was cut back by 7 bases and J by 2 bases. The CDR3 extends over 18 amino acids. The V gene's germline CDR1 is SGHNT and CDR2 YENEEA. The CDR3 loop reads CASIRTGGRAGAYNEQFF. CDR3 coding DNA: TGTGCCAGCATCAGGACAGGGGGGAGGGCGGGAGCCTACAATGAGCAGTTCTTC.